This T cell receptor beta chain was profiled in a study of response to subunit inactivated influenza vaccine. TCRdb analysed the RT-PCR reads with MiXCR anew, one entry per CDR3 protein. Of 450,000 to 600,000 distinct CDR3 sequences listed, about 17% are singletons. V lost 6 bases and J 4 bases, leaving 12 bases between the germline ends. Germline CDR1 is ENHRY and CDR2 is SYGVKD. The CDR3 is 13 residues long. Study-wide findings and caveats: It was the authors' suggestion that each seasonal influenza vaccination recruits few new T cells.

This clonotype was recorded a few times. What it recognizes is unknown. The source material was CD4+ T cells sorted from PBMCs, sampled less than 25 months after vaccination. The chain links TRBV10-3 to TRBJ1-1; D unclear. This TCR was recovered from a man aged 45 to 70 who received an inactivated influenza vaccine. The CDR3 DNA follows: TGTGCCATCAGGACGGCTGTTGGCACTGAAGCTTTCTTT. This gives the protein CAIRTAVGTEAFF.